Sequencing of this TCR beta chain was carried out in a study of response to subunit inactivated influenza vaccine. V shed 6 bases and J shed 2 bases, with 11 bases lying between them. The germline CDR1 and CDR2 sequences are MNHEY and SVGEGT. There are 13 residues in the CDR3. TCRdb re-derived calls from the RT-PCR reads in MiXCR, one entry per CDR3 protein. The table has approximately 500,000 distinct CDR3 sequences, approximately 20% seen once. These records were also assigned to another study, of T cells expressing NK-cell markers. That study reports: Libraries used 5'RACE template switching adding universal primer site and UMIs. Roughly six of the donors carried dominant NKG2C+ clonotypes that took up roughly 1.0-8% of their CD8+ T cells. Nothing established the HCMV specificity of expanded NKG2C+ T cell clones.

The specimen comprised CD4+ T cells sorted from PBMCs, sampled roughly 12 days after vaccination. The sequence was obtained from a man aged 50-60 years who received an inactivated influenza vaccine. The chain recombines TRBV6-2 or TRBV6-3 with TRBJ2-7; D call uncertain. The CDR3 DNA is TGTGCCAGCAGCCCGGGTGAGGCCTACGAGCAGTACTTC. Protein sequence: CASSPGEAYEQYF.